The T cell receptor (beta chain) under discussion was sequenced for a study of blood T cells in healthy people across ages. The overall study: About one barcoded beta molecule per two T cells was the capture yield of template switching. Findings and limits, study-wide: The percentage of naive T cells correlated strongly with TCR beta diversity. Getting older went along with TCR beta diversity per million T cells dropping roughly linearly.

V shed 6 bases, J shed 2 bases, and the junction held 3 bases outside the gene matches. The CDR3 is 13 residues long. Germline CDR1 DFQATT, CDR2 SNEGSKA (reference sequence). The sample holds a few counts of this clonotype. Antigen unknown. Primed by a sample-barcoded 5' primer and a J-beta primer mix, a second PCR proceeded for about 7 to 11 cycles. TCRdb fed the 5' RACE reads into MiXCR, producing one record per CDR3 protein. Seen here are about 1.1 million distinct CDR3 sequences, less than 45% observed once, and the top ten hold around 13%. Sequenced: blood. This TCR derives from a man aged 18 to 30 in good health. The chain carries TRBV20-1 and TRBJ1-5; TRBD1 matches 8 bases. CDR3 sequence (DNA): TGCAGTGCACCAGGGGGCGGCAATCAGCCCCAGCATTTT. Translated, it gives CSAPGGGNQPQHF.